This TCR beta chain was found in a study of cytomegalovirus exposure and HLA in healthy donors. The PCR had 60 Vbeta and 13 Jbeta primers. Sequencing was performed with immunoSEQ multiplex PCR; in TCRdb, only in-frame clones are kept and a portion is missing. The record lists some 150,000 clones, of which the ten most abundant hold less than 3.5%. Trimming left V 3 bases short and J 5 bases short, with 8 bases between. The CDR3 has 14 amino acids. CDR1 and CDR2 from the germline V gene are MRHNA and SNTAGT. With respect to this clone: Other DNA sequences in this sample translate to the same CDR3.

This receptor was taken from a man aged 40-55 years in good health and CMV-seronegative. The chain uses TRBV6-4 and TRBJ1-6; D is uncertain. Sequencing was carried out using PBMCs. The CDR3 loop reads CASSEGGDNSPLHF. The DNA of the CDR3 is TGTGCCAGCAGTGAAGGCGGGGATAATTCACCCCTCCACTTT.